Sequencing of this T cell receptor beta chain was carried out in a study of cytomegalovirus exposure and HLA in healthy donors (dated by TCRdb to 2015 to 2018). Background for the entire study: An earlier analysis of 587 of the donors reported about 280 Gb of sequence data and roughly 120 million unique TCR beta sequences obtained from about 170 million T cells. Because of strong linkage in the cohort, roughly 5 DR-DQ haplotypes were treated as single units for association and clustering. Along with the roughly 700-subject first cohort, a separate validation cohort of over a hundred different subjects was used. The study aimed to test whether cataloging public T cell receptors could reveal signatures of past pathogen exposure. A later analysis re-analyzed previously published TCR beta repertoires from about 730 donors and added high-resolution HLA genotyping to study TCR occurrence patterns. The study used immunosequencing to profile the T cell repertoires of around 600 subjects and linked those repertoires to cytomegalovirus serostatus. An early release covering approximately 600 HLA-typed donors comprised about 300 gigabases of sequencing data and around 80 million unique TCR sequences. An earlier analysis of approximately 580 of the donors used high-throughput TCR beta sequencing to judge whether each TCR beta V gene segment behaved as functional or pseudogenic. Alongside the repertoire data, information on donor age, sex, ethnicity and CMV serostatus was compiled. Every discovery cohort repertoire had been produced on one sequencing platform. Typing coverage varied by locus: about 629-640 donors for A, B, C, DRB1 and DQB1; some 520 for DQA1; over 600 for DPA1; approximately 490 for DPB1. Of the 398 genotyped donors, more than 75% were placed in the genetic ancestry cluster associated with self-reported Caucasian donors. To predict cytomegalovirus infection status, the study combined high-throughput TCR immunosequencing, statistical association of individual TCRs with disease status, and machine learning. A later genetic analysis used genome-wide SNP genotypes for about 60% of the roughly 700 donors, treating that subset as a discovery cohort. Among approximately 370 genotyped donors of the cohort, an average of about 220,000 unique TCR beta nucleotide sequences was sequenced per donor, of which 15% to 20% were non-productive. Both class I and class II loci were covered by HLA typing, at four-digit resolution. The later analysis used no new phenotypic data to find candidate immune exposures, relying instead on TCR beta sequences and their occurrence across donors. The paper's findings and limits, for the study overall: Several of the top co-occurrence clusters appeared to be linked to parvovirus B19, influenza, CMV and Epstein-Barr virus, according to a later analysis. A cluster of highly shared sequence variants was judged likely to be a technical artifact of the sequencing pipeline. A later genetic analysis reported fewer N-insertions in productive TCRs among donors in an Asian-associated ancestry cluster than the 666-donor mean. A further reported finding was that TCR beta sequences accurately predicted the HLA-A and HLA-B alleles for most subjects in the first cohort. Linkage disequilibrium might explain the correlated functional status among segregating V segments, but an unknown experimental factor could not be excluded. In both the original and validation cohorts, the classifier was reported to diagnose cytomegalovirus status with high specificity and sensitivity. Some 16 rarely observed V segments, including chromosome 9 orphons, were excluded from the earlier analysis of approximately 500 of the donors because counts were too low. Three of the identified cytomegalovirus-associated TCR beta chains were confirmed in vitro to be specific for cytomegalovirus antigens. In the study, about 150 TCR beta chains were listed as associated with cytomegalovirus. In an earlier analysis of roughly 500 of the donors, most TCR beta V segments appeared in productive rearrangements about 87% or about 30% of the time, broadly matching IMGT annotations. It was suggested by the authors that the approach could potentially be generalized to other disease states and immunological phenotypes. A later analysis found that HLA-associated TCR beta chains were more clonally expanded and had lower generation probabilities than equally common non-associated chains. Sequencing depth was assumed to be roughly uniform across donors in the presence/absence analyses, though that assumption may not hold. A later analysis found that most CMV-associated TCR beta chains appeared HLA-restricted, with HLA associations seemingly driven largely by CMV exposure. A later genetic analysis associated a missense DCLRE1C variant with V-gene and J-gene trimming of TCR beta chains, and an independent cohort replicated the association. Because the 87-base-pair reads could not distinguish some IMGT-functional V segments, including TRBV6-2 and TRBV6-3, those segments were excluded. Most TCR sequences were seen in very few donors, while some public TCRs were found in many individuals. When HLA alleles, especially DR and DQ, strongly co-occurred, attributing TCR associations to individual alleles was difficult. A later analysis found that TCR association rates varied across HLA loci, with DRB1 alleles showing the most associated TCRs and HLA-C alleles the fewest. For the cohort, immune exposure information was limited to CMV serostatus. In a later analysis, 15,000 to 20,000 TCR beta sequences were associated with specific HLA alleles at a false discovery rate of 0.05. Because some donors lacked HLA typing at each locus, the association tests relied only on the typed subset. The cohort was sequenced for TCR beta chains only, and without alpha or paired-chain data the features that could be detected were limited.

As to this clone: Its recognized antigen is unknown. Per-base quality was not reported, and no clone a single base away is much larger than it.

Library preparation employed the immunoSEQ multiplex PCR assay. The multiplex PCR relied on a mix of 60 forward primers for TCR Vbeta segments and 13 reverse primers for TCR Jbeta segments. A multiplex PCR assay on genomic DNA amplified the CDR3 region of rearranged TCR beta genes. The amplified TCR beta libraries were sequenced on the Illumina HiSeq System as 87-base-pair reads. From the authors' description of their analysis: In a later analysis, some 80 million unique TCR beta chains were counted across the roughly 670 repertoires, and roughly 11 million of these chains were shared by at least two donors. To remove PCR and sequencing errors, raw reads were error-corrected and collapsed into unique sequences using a nearest-neighbor algorithm that merged closely related sequences. Alignment of CDR3 sequences to IMGT reference sequences was used to assign V, D and J gene segments. Each retained sequence needed at least a six-nucleotide match to both a V gene segment and a J gene segment. Rearrangements were classified as productive when the CDR3 lacked stop codons and remained in frame with V and J, and all other rearrangements were classified as non-productive. Following IMGT convention, CDR3 was defined as the stretch from the second conserved V-encoded cysteine to the conserved J-encoded phenylalanine. The earlier analysis of around 640 of the donors excluded sequences that lacked an unambiguous match to a single V gene segment. In an earlier analysis of some 590 of the donors, V segments were called functional above 56.7% productive rearrangements and were called segregating when the between-donor standard deviation exceeded 5%. A statistical classification framework was developed to diagnose cytomegalovirus status using the catalog of TCR beta chain sequences. In a later analysis, TCR nucleotide sequences were compared against IMGT/GENE-DB human TR gene sequences so that V and J genes could be assigned. In a later analysis, CDR3 sequences and most-parsimonious VDJ recombination scenarios were assigned using the TCRdist pipeline. A later analysis defined each TCR beta chain by its CDR3 amino acid sequence plus V-gene family, and excluded reads lacking a unique V-gene family. As a way to deal with suspected cross-contamination and a sequencing artifact, a later analysis dropped hundreds of nucleotide sequences that were highly shared and had low generation probability. For each public chain, a later analysis derived a clonal expansion index from normalized ranks of inferred template counts within each repertoire. A later analysis computed generation probabilities with a VDJ recombination model fitted to out-of-frame rearrangements, and checked the results against IGoR. In a later analysis, TCR-TCR, TCR-HLA and TCR-CMV co-occurrence was scored with hypergeometric tests, and a repertoire-size bias correction was applied to TCR pairs. A later analysis estimated false discovery rates by permuting HLA or CMV assignments 20 times. In a later analysis, co-occurring TCRs were grouped with DBSCAN, and TCRdist sequence similarity was added when clustering was performed within HLA-allele-positive subsets. Repertoires with fewer than 30,000 or more than 120,000 public chains were left out of co-occurrence clustering, as were five repertoires with anomalous nucleotide sharing. What TCRdb holds here is the immuneACCESS table cut down to in-frame rearrangements. Part of the clones is not present; checked against another copy, under half of the missing clones reflect an unresolved V gene, and the others are unexplained. V and J calls and clone size are as listed in that table; D and trimming were resolved from the DNA. The sample profile shows fewer than 60,000 clones; around 62% of them were found once. 12% of the sample rests with the top ten.

The cohort consisted of hundreds of healthy bone marrow donors. All cohort members were sampled while nominally healthy, although unrecorded immune exposures were likely present. Of the approximately 610 cohort members, 250 to 300 had positive CMV serostatus and approximately 400 had negative CMV serostatus, and CMV serostatus was not recorded for the donor. A peripheral blood sample was collected from each donor, and TCR beta sequencing was performed on peripheral blood mononuclear cells. The Qiagen DNeasy Blood Extraction Kit was used to extract genomic DNA from the blood cell samples. The V end gives up 0 bases and the J end 7 bases, leaving 6 bases in the junction not matched to a gene. CDR1 is given as SGDLS and CDR2 as YYNGEE, both from the germline V gene. The CDR3 sequence holds 16 residues, the cysteine and phenylalanine included. Solely the CDR3 DNA is kept, with 48 bases framed from the first base.

Sequences were obtained from PBMCs. The sequence links TRBV9 to TRBJ2-2, with 10 bases in between that match TRBD1. The clonotype was recovered from a human donor in good health. The DNA reads TGTGCCAGCAGCGTAGAGACAGGGGGCAATGGCGGGGAGCTGTTTTTT. Its protein product is CASSVETGGNGGELFF. The full variable domain, with segments outside the CDR3 supplied by the reference TRBV9 and TRBJ2-2 proteins, appears as DSGVTQTPKHLITATGQRVTLRCSPRSGDLSVYWYQQSLDQGLQFLIQYYNGEERAKGNILERFSAQQFPDLHSELNLSSLELGDSALYFCASSVETGGNGGELFFGEGSRLTVL.